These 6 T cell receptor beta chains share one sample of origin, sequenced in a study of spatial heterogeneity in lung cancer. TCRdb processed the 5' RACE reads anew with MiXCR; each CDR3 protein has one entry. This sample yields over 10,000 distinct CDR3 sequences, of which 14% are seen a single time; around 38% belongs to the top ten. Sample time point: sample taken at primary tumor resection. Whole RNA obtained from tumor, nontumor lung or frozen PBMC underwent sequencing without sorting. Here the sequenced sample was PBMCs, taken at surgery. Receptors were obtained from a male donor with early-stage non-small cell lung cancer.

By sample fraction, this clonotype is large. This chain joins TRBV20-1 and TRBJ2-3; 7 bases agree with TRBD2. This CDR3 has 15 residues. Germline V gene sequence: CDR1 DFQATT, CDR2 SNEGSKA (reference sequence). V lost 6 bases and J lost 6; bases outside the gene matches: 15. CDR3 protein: CSAGPPSRGKDTQYF. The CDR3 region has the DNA TGCAGTGCAGGTCCTCCCTCGCGGGGGAAGGATACGCAGTATTTT.

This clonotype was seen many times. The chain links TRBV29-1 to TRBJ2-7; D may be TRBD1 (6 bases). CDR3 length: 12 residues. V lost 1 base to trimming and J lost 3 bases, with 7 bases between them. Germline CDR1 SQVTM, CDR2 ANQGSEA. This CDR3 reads CSVEGTDYEQYF. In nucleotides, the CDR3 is TGCAGCGTTGAAGGGACAGACTACGAGCAGTACTTC.

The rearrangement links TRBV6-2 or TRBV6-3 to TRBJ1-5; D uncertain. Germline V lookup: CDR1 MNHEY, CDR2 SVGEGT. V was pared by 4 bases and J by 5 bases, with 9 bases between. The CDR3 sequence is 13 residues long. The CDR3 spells CASSSDRDQPQHF. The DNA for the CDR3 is TGTGCCAGCAGTTCCGATCGGGATCAGCCCCAGCATTTT.

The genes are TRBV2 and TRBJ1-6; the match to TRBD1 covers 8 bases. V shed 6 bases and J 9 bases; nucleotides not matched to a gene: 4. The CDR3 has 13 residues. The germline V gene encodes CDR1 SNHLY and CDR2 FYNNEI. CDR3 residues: CASRDREISPLHF. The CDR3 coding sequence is TGTGCCAGCAGGGACAGGGAAATTTCACCCCTCCACTTT.

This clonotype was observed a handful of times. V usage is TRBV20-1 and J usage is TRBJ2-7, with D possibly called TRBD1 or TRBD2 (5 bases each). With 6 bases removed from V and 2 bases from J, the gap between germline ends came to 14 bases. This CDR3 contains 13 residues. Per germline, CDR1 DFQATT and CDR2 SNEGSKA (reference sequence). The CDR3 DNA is TGCAGTGCCCGGGACCCGAGAACCTACGAGCAGTACTTC. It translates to CSARDPRTYEQYF.

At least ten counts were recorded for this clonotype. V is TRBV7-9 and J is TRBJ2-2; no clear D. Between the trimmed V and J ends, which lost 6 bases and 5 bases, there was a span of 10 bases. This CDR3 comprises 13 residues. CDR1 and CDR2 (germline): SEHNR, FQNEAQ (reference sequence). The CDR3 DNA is TGTGCCAGCAGTTTAACAGTGACCGGGGAGCTGTTTTTT. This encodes CASSLTVTGELFF.